These 14 T cell receptor beta chains share one sample of origin, sequenced in a study of blood T cell repertoires in COVID-19. The table came from immunoSEQ multiplex PCR; TCRdb's copy has only in-frame clones and leaves some out. The top ten hold about a tenth of the sample, which has 190,000 or so clones, 75% to 90% seen once. The sequencing sample was made of PBMCs or T cells enriched from blood (not recorded which). The receptors were sampled from a man aged 35 to 55 who had recovered from COVID-19.

This clone appeared a few times. This chain uses TRBV9 with TRBJ2-1; 13 positions agree with TRBD2. The CDR3 is made up of 18 amino acids. Germline CDR1 and CDR2: SGDLS and YYNGEE. V shed 2 bases, J shed 5 bases, and the junction held 10 bases outside the gene matches. The CDR3 sequence: CASSVGTSGTAGDNEQFF. CDR3 nucleotide sequence: TGTGCCAGCAGCGTCGGGACTAGCGGGACGGCGGGAGACAATGAGCAGTTCTTC.

This clone has only one observation. The chain couples TRBV3-1 (or the pseudogene TRBV3-2) to TRBJ2-7; 7 bases are shared with TRBD1. This CDR3 has 12 amino acids. Germline CDR1 reads LGHDT; CDR2 reads YNNKEL (reference sequence). Trimming cost V 8 bases and J 6 bases; bases outside gene matches: 7. CDR3 nucleotide sequence: TGTGCCAGCGGACACTACAGGGGCGAGCAGTACTTC. This translates into CASGHYRGEQYF.

The chain carries TRBV4-2 and TRBJ2-5; 10 bases fit TRBD2. The CDR3 contains 16 residues. V shed 4 bases, J shed 7 bases, and the junction held 12 bases outside the gene matches. CDR1 LGHNA and CDR2 YNFKEQ come from the germline V gene. The DNA of the CDR3 is TGTGCCAGCAGCCCCAACTTTAAAGCGGGAGGGGGGACCCAGTACTTC. This gives the protein CASSPNFKAGGGTQYF.

A single count supports this clone. This chain joins TRBV6-4 and TRBJ1-1, with D perhaps TRBD1 (6 bases). Deletions cut 7 bases from V and 0 bases from J, with 21 bases between. This CDR3 is built from 17 residues. The germline gives CDR1 MRHNA, CDR2 SNTAGT. CDR3 in amino acids: CASISWTVETMNTEAFF. For the CDR3, the DNA is TGTGCCAGCATTTCTTGGACAGTAGAAACCATGAACACTGAAGCTTTCTTT.

The chain uses TRBV5-6 and TRBJ1-1; D ambiguous. The germline V gene encodes CDR1 SGHDT and CDR2 YYEEEE. V was pared by 4 bases and J by 4 bases, with 8 bases between. The CDR3 runs to 12 residues. As DNA, the CDR3 is TGTGCCAGCAGCCCTGGCAGCACTGAAGCTTTCTTT. Its protein product is CASSPGSTEAFF.

The CDR3 region is CATSDPGQGTGELFF. In DNA form, the CDR3 reads TGTGCCACCAGTGATCCTGGACAGGGGACCGGGGAGCTGTTTTTT. V is TRBV24-1 and J is TRBJ2-2, with 9 positions matching TRBD1. This CDR3 has 15 residues. Per germline, CDR1 KGHDR and CDR2 SFDVKD. V was pared by 3 bases and J by 5 bases, with 3 bases of the junction left unmatched.

V gene TRBV6-5 combines with J gene TRBJ2-3; 7 bases map to TRBD1. This CDR3 region has 16 residues. Germline CDR1 is MNHEY and CDR2 is SVGAGI. J gave up 7 bases and V 0 bases, and 10 bases lay outside the gene matches. CDR3: CASSYSGTATENTQYF. The CDR3 nucleotides are TGTGCCAGCAGTTACTCGGGGACAGCTACAGAGAATACGCAGTATTTT.

This clone turned up a few times. The chain combines TRBV19 with TRBJ2-7, with 7 bases matching TRBD1. The CDR3 contains 14 residues. The V segment lost 6 bases and the J segment 4 bases; nucleotides outside the gene matches: 9. CDR1 is LNHDA, CDR2 SQIVND, per germline (reference sequence). The CDR3: CASSLMTGSYEQYF. DNA of the CDR3: TGTGCCAGTAGCCTGATGACAGGGTCATACGAGCAGTACTTC.

The V gene is TRBV24-1, the J gene TRBJ2-3; 11 bases line up with TRBD2. The CDR3 is 17 amino acids. Germline V CDR1 and CDR2: KGHDR, SFDVKD. Trimming cost V 3 bases and J 0 bases; bases outside gene matches: 4. The CDR3 sequence is CATSDTRTSGSTDTQYF. Here the CDR3 DNA reads TGTGCCACCAGTGATACACGGACTAGCGGGAGCACAGATACGCAGTATTTT.

The chain links TRBV9 to TRBJ1-1, with D possibly TRBD1 on 5 matching bases. CDR1 is SGDLS and CDR2 is YYNGEE in the germline V gene. The germline V and J ends were trimmed by 4 bases and 1 base, with 14 bases remaining between them. CDR3 length equals 15 residues. The CDR3: CASSPSGGSNTEAFF. The CDR3, as DNA: TGTGCCAGCAGCCCTTCGGGGGGATCGAACACTGAAGCTTTCTTT.

This clone was picked up a small number of times. The V and J genes are TRBV10-2 and TRBJ1-6; the match to TRBD1 covers 9 bases. J gave up 7 bases and V 6 bases, and 7 bases lay outside the gene matches. This CDR3 is built from 15 residues. Germline V CDR1 and CDR2: WSHSY, SAAADI. This CDR3 is CASRGGTGWNSPLHF. The CDR3 coding sequence is TGCGCCAGCAGGGGGGGGACAGGGTGGAATTCACCCCTCCACTTT.

This chain joins TRBV12-3 or TRBV12-4 and TRBJ1-2; perhaps TRBD1 as D (6 bases). This CDR3 comprises 13 residues. V was pared by 5 bases and J by 6 bases, with 13 bases between. The CDR3 loop reads CASSPSGQNGYTF. The CDR3 coding sequence is TGTGCCAGCAGTCCCTCCGGACAGAATGGCTACACCTTC.

The rearrangement joins TRBV6-6 to TRBJ2-1, with D maybe TRBD2 (7 bases). CDR3 size: 12 residues. The V gene lost 8 bases and the J gene lost 8 bases, with 13 bases spanning the gap. Germline V lookup: CDR1 MNHNY, CDR2 SVGAGI (reference sequence). CDR3 coding DNA: TGTGCCAGCGGGGGGGCCTCCCATGAGCAGTTCTTC. This translates into CASGGASHEQFF.

The V call is TRBV4-1, the J call TRBJ1-3; D is undetermined. V lost 4 bases, J lost 0 bases, and 16 bases lay in between. Germline CDR1 is MGHRA and CDR2 is YSYEKL. The CDR3 runs to 17 residues. The CDR3 region is CASSPRGLRASGNTIYF. As DNA, the CDR3 is TGCGCCAGCAGCCCTCGGGGTTTACGGGCCTCTGGAAACACCATATATTTT.